Listed below are T cell receptor beta chains from one sample, sequenced in a study of monozygotic twins with inflammatory bowel disease. TCRdb reprocessed the 5' RACE reads and keeps a single row for each CDR3 protein, giving no DNA. This sample contains around 150,000 distinct CDR3 sequences. The sequenced sample consisted of blood. The receptors shown here come from a human donor with ulcerative colitis or Crohn's disease, or a healthy co-twin of an affected twin (not recorded which). CDR3s include the opening cysteine and the closing phenylalanine or tryptophan.

J gene: TRBJ1-2
V gene: TRBV7-3
CDR3 protein: CASSLDSLSGYTF

J gene: TRBJ2-2
V gene: TRBV12-3/TRBV12-4
CDR3 protein: CDSSLSREATGITGELFF

J gene: TRBJ1-1
V gene: TRBV4-1
CDR3 protein: CASSSKSAEAFF

J gene: TRBJ2-1
V gene: TRBV12-3/TRBV12-4
CDR3 protein: CASSFPSGGLPYNEQFF

J gene: TRBJ2-1
V gene: TRBV6-6
CDR3 protein: CASTEVPPEQFF

J gene: TRBJ1-5
V gene: TRBV11-2
CDR3 protein: CASSLAGLGNQPQHF

J gene: TRBJ2-5
V gene: TRBV7-9
CDR3 protein: CASTPDGTGETQYF

J gene: TRBJ2-7
V gene: TRBV28
CDR3 protein: CASRRDRGFSYEQYF

J gene: TRBJ1-1
V gene: TRBV6-1
CDR3 protein: CASRGQGTITEAFF

J gene: TRBJ2-2
V gene: TRBV12-3/TRBV12-4
CDR3 protein: CASSLGPGTTGELFF

J gene: TRBJ1-2
V gene: TRBV20-1
CDR3 protein: CSAKGTSGYGYTF

J gene: TRBJ2-7
V gene: TRBV3-1
CDR3 protein: CASSQRAGGYEQYF

J gene: TRBJ1-2
V gene: TRBV7-8
CDR3 protein: CASSARDRSYGYTF

J gene: TRBJ2-2
V gene: TRBV19
CDR3 protein: CASSAMNTGELFF

J gene: TRBJ1-2
V gene: TRBV29-1
CDR3 protein: CSVESLQGYGYTF

J gene: TRBJ2-7
V gene: TRBV6-2/TRBV6-3
CDR3 protein: CASSYRLAGGPNEQYF

J gene: TRBJ1-5
V gene: TRBV12-3/TRBV12-4
CDR3 protein: CASSRGQGGQPQHF